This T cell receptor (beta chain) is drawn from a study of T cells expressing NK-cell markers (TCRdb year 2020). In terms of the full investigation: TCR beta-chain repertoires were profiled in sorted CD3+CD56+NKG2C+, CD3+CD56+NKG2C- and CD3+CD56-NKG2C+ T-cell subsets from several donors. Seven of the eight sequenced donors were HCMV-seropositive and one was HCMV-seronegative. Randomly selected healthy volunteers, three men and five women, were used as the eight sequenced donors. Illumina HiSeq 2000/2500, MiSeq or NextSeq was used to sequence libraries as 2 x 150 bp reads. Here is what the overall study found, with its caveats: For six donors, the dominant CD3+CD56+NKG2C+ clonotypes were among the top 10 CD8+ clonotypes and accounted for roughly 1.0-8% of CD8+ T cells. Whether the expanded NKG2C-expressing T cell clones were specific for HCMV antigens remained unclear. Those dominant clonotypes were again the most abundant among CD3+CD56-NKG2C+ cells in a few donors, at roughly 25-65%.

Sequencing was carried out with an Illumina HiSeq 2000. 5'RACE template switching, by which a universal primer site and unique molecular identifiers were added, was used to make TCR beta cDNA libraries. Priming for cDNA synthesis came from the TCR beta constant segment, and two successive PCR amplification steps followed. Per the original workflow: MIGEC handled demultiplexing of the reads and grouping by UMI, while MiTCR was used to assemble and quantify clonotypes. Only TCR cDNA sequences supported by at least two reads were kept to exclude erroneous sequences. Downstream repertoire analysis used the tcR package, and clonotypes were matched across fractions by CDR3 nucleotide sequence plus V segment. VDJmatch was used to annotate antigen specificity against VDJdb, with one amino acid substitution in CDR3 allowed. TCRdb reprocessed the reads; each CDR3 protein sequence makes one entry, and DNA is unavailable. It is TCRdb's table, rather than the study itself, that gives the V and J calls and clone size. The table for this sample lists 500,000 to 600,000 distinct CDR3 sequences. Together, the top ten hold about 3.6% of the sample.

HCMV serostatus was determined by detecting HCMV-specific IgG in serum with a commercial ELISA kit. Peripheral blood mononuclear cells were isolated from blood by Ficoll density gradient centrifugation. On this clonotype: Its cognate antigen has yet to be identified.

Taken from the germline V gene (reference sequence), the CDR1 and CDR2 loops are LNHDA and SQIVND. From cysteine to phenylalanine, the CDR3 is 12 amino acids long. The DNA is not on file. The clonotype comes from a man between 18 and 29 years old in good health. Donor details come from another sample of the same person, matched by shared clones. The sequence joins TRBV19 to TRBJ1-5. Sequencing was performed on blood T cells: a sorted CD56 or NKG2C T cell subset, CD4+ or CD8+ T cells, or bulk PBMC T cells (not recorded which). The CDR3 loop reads CASISGEGPQHF.